The 5 T cell receptor beta chains reported below all come from one sample, sequenced in a study of OX40 agonist ivuxolimab in advanced cancers. Here immunoSEQ multiplex PCR was the method, and the copy in TCRdb shows in-frame clones only, minus some. The sample lists about 140,000 clones; 90% were seen once. The input for sequencing was CD4+ or CD8+ T cells sorted from blood, taken in a trial of the OX40 agonist ivuxolimab. Receptors were obtained from an adult with an advanced solid tumor such as melanoma, head and neck, liver or kidney cancer.

This chain links TRBV2 with TRBJ1-3; unclear D gene. This CDR3 contains 16 residues. Germline CDR1 SNHLY, CDR2 FYNNEI. V was clipped by 5 bases and J by 0 bases, with 14 bases between them. The CDR3 loop reads CASSLEGLTSGNTIYF. The CDR3, as DNA: TGTGCCAGCAGTTTGGAAGGTCTCACCTCTGGAAACACCATATATTTT.

The rearrangement uses TRBV5-4 and TRBJ2-1; 8 positions agree with TRBD2. The germline gives CDR1 SGHNT, CDR2 YYREEE (reference sequence). The V gene end was trimmed by 5 bases and the J gene end by 0 bases; junction bases not matched to a gene: 4. CDR3 size: 15 residues. CDR3 amino acids: CASRESGSSYNEQFF. The CDR3 coding sequence is TGTGCCAGCAGGGAGAGCGGGAGCTCCTACAATGAGCAGTTCTTC.

The chain joins TRBV18 to TRBJ2-5; the D gene is possibly TRBD1 (6 bases). The CDR3 spans 15 residues. Trimming stripped 1 base from V and 1 base from J, with 10 bases between. CDR1 KGHSH and CDR2 LQKENI come from the germline V gene. CDR3: CASSPLQGSQETQYF. The CDR3 nucleotides read TGTGCCAGCTCACCACTTCAGGGGTCCCAAGAGACCCAGTACTTC.

The chain recombines TRBV6-1 with TRBJ2-7; 8 bases map to TRBD1. The CDR3 consists of 13 residues. Per germline, CDR1 MNHNS and CDR2 SASEGT. The J segment lost 6 bases and the V segment lost 7 bases, leaving 8 bases of the junction unmatched. The CDR3, as DNA: TGTGCCAGCACCCCCAGGACAGGGCTCGAGCAGTACTTC. Its translation is CASTPRTGLEQYF.

This clone was seen once. This chain connects TRBV10-1 to TRBJ2-1; D is possibly TRBD2 (6 bases). V was trimmed by 4 bases and J by 4 bases, leaving 17 bases between them. The CDR3 has 16 residues. CDR1 and CDR2 (germline): WNHNN, SYGVQD (reference sequence). The CDR3, as DNA: TGCGCCAGCAGTGGGTCCGGGCGGGGTCCTTACAATGAGCAGTTCTTC. Translation: CASSGSGRGPYNEQFF.